Presented here are 16 T cell receptor beta chains from one specimen sequenced in a study of cytomegalovirus exposure and HLA in healthy donors. 60 Vbeta and 13 Jbeta primers were used in PCR. Using immunoSEQ multiplex PCR, the repertoire was profiled, and TCRdb retains in-frame clones only, with some absent. Among approximately 160,000 clones listed, 77% were seen once. The specimen was PBMCs. The source is a woman in her twenties or thirties in good health and CMV-seronegative.

The chain couples TRBV7-8 to TRBJ1-1; D call uncertain. Trimming removed 5 bases at V and 1 base at J, with 8 bases between. Germline values: CDR1 SGHVS, CDR2 FQNEAQ. This CDR3 has 13 residues. CDR3 protein: CASSPPRNTEAFF. CDR3 DNA: TGTGCCAGCAGCCCCCCGAGGAACACTGAAGCTTTCTTT.

The V and J genes are TRBV28 and TRBJ2-6; 7 nucleotides match TRBD1. The germline CDR1 and CDR2 sequences are MDHEN and SYDVKM. The CDR3 contains 16 residues. V shed 5 bases, J shed 3 bases, and the junction held 7 bases outside the gene matches. CDR3 sequence: CASSPTGVGGANVLTF. The CDR3 DNA is TGTGCCAGCAGTCCAACAGGGGTTGGTGGGGCCAACGTCCTGACTTTC.

This clone was observed a few times. CDR3 protein: CASSIGRTGTFREAFF. In nucleotides, the CDR3 is TGTGCCAGTAGTATCGGCAGGACAGGCACCTTCCGTGAAGCTTTCTTT. V gene TRBV19 combines with J gene TRBJ1-1; 7 bases are shared with TRBD1. CDR1 and CDR2 from the germline V gene are LNHDA and SQIVND (reference sequence). The CDR3 totals 16 residues. V was pared by 3 bases and J by 7 bases, with 14 bases of the junction left unmatched.

With respect to this clone: Distinct nucleotide sequences in the sample also encode this CDR3. The rearrangement joins TRBV14 to TRBJ2-7; TRBD1 might be the D (5 bases). The CDR3 is made up of 14 amino acids. V gave up 0 bases and J gave up 4 bases, with 10 bases separating them. CDR1 and CDR2 (germline): SGHDN, FVKESK. For the CDR3, the DNA is TGTGCCAGCAGCCAAGATAAGGGGTCATACGAGCAGTACTTC. This encodes CASSQDKGSYEQYF.

The chain employs TRBV11-3 and TRBJ2-1; weak D call: TRBD2 (7 bases). Germline lookup yields CDR1 SGHNT and CDR2 YENEEA. The CDR3 extends over 13 amino acids. V gave up 0 bases and J gave up 8 bases, with 8 bases separating them. CDR3 loop: CASSLEGGDEQFF. CDR3 sequence (DNA): TGTGCCAGCAGCTTAGAAGGGGGGGATGAGCAGTTCTTC.

This CDR3 is CASSLLTGGADNEQFF. The CDR3, as DNA: TGTGCCAGCAGCTTATTAACGGGGGGGGCGGACAATGAGCAGTTCTTC. The J gene is TRBJ2-1, the V gene TRBV11-2, with TRBD2 identical over 8 bases. Trimming cost V 2 bases and J 5 bases; bases outside gene matches: 8. The CDR3 has 16 amino acids. Germline lookup yields CDR1 SGHAT and CDR2 FQNNGV.

Remarks on this clone: At one boundary the junction diverges from the germline segment, which might be a read error. The rearrangement joins TRBV11-2 to TRBJ1-2, with D perhaps matching TRBD1 (6 bases). This CDR3 spans 16 amino acids. Per germline, CDR1 SGHAT and CDR2 FQNNGV. CDR3 loop: CASSLDGGTGPYGYPF. CDR3 DNA: TGTGCCAGCAGCTTAGATGGTGGAACAGGGCCCTATGGCTACCCCTTC.

The chain links TRBV16 to TRBJ2-2; TRBD1 matches 7 bases. After removal of 7 bases from V and 2 bases from J, the junction contained 10 bases not matched to a gene. This CDR3 spans 16 amino acids. Germline CDR1 and CDR2: KGHSY and FQNENV. This CDR3 reads CASNPPDRANTGELFF. CDR3 bases: TGTGCCAGCAACCCTCCCGACAGGGCCAACACCGGGGAGCTGTTTTTT.

Only a few counts were recorded for this clone. The chain carries TRBV15 and TRBJ2-7; maybe TRBD2 (6 bases). This CDR3 has 16 amino acids. Trimming took off 0 bases at V and 4 bases at J, with 16 bases between the two ends. In germline, CDR1 is LNHNV, CDR2 YYDKDF (reference sequence). The CDR3 loop is CATSREGVEGRYEQYF. DNA of the CDR3: TGTGCCACCAGCAGAGAGGGGGTGGAGGGGCGGTACGAGCAGTACTTC. The variable domain in full, with the rest retrieved from reference TRBV15 and TRBJ2-7, is DAMVIQNPRYQVTQFGKPVTLSCSQTLNHNVMYWYQQKSSQAPKLLFHYYDKDFNNEADTPDNFQSRRPNTSFCFLDIRSPGLGDTAMYLCATSREGVEGRYEQYFGPGTRLTVT.

The chain has TRBV7-9 and TRBJ2-1, with TRBD1 matching over 8 bases. Germline loops: CDR1 SEHNR, CDR2 FQNEAQ (reference sequence). The CDR3 runs 15 residues. The V and J ends lost 2 bases and 5 bases, in that order; junction bases with no gene match: 5. CDR3 amino acids: CASSLRQGSHNEQFF. CDR3 DNA sequence: TGTGCCAGCAGCTTAAGACAGGGGTCCCACAATGAGCAGTTCTTC.

The chain recombines TRBV7-9 with TRBJ2-1; D is unclear. The CDR3 is 13 residues long. V was cut by 2 bases and J by 3 bases, with 5 bases left in between. Germline V CDR1 and CDR2: SEHNR, FQNEAQ (reference sequence). This chain's CDR3 is CASSLTLYNEQFF. The CDR3 DNA follows: TGTGCCAGCAGCTTAACTCTCTACAATGAGCAGTTCTTC.

The rearrangement joins TRBV6-1 to TRBJ1-5, with unresolved D. This CDR3 is 13 amino acids long. Germline V lookup: CDR1 MNHNS, CDR2 SASEGT. V lost 5 bases to trimming and J lost 5 bases, with 10 bases between them. CDR3 sequence reads: CASSSGFDQPQHF. The CDR3 DNA is TGTGCCAGCAGTTCAGGTTTTGATCAGCCCCAGCATTTT.

V and J are TRBV5-1 and TRBJ2-1; 12 positions agree with TRBD2. V lost 7 bases, J lost 12 bases, and 5 bases stayed unmatched. From germline, CDR1 is SGHRS and CDR2 YFSETQ. The CDR3 contains 12 residues. The CDR3 is CASRGLAGPQFF. CDR3 nucleotides: TGCGCCAGCCGCGGACTAGCGGGACCGCAGTTCTTC. Looking up the rest from reference TRBV5-1 and TRBJ2-1 gives the full variable domain: KAGVTQTPRYLIKTRGQQVTLSCSPISGHRSVSWYQQTPGQGLQFLFEYFSETQRNKGNFPGRFSGRQFSNSRSEMNVSTLELGDSALYLCASRGLAGPQFFGPGTRLTVL.

The V call is TRBV7-8, the J call TRBJ2-1; the match to TRBD2 covers 13 bases. The CDR3 sequence is 16 residues long. The ends lost 6 bases at V and 5 bases at J; junction bases unmatched: 7. CDR1 is SGHVS, CDR2 FQNEAQ, per germline. CDR3 loop: CASSPTSGGANNEQFF. The CDR3 DNA follows: TGTGCCAGCAGTCCAACTAGCGGGGGGGCGAACAATGAGCAGTTCTTC.

The rearrangement uses TRBV27 and TRBJ1-2; 8 bases line up with TRBD1. Germline CDR1 MNHEY, CDR2 SMNVEV (reference sequence). Trimming at V came to 4 bases and at J to 7 bases, leaving 5 bases not matched to a gene. The length of the CDR3 is 13 residues. The CDR3 nucleotides read TGTGCCAGCAGTTGGGCAGGGGGCCTTGGCTACACCTTC. It specifies CASSWAGGLGYTF.

The chain combines TRBV28 with TRBJ1-4; no reliable D call. The CDR3 is 14 amino acids. The V and J ends lost 5 bases and 0 bases respectively, with 7 bases between them. The germline V gene has CDR1 MDHEN and CDR2 SYDVKM. The CDR3, as DNA: TGTGCCAGCAGTCAGTTCACAACTAATGAAAAACTGTTTTTT. It translates to CASSQFTTNEKLFF.